Listed here is a single T cell receptor beta chain. The antigen is unknown. Some clones are missing from TCRdb's copy, which holds only in-frame ones; the method was immunoSEQ multiplex PCR. The data hold around 3,500 clones, with less than 97% observed a single time. This entry is derived from a study of T cells after posttransplantation cyclophosphamide. General study points: TRB overlap between skin or GI tissue T cells and blood was limited. After PTCy, TRB diversity resembled that of CNI/methotrexate controls.

The naive gate required viable CD3+CD4+ or CD3+CD8+ cells with CCR7+CD45RA+CD45RO-CD95-CD27+CD28+ phenotype. CDR1 LGHNT and CDR2 FRNRAP come from the germline V gene. The CDR3 runs to 17 residues. The germline V and J ends were trimmed by 3 bases and 0 bases, with 17 bases remaining between them. Sequenced: naive CD8+ T cells sorted from PBMCs. This receptor was obtained from a woman in her fifties or sixties in good health and a related stem cell transplant donor. The rearrangement links TRBV12-5 to TRBJ1-2, with D uncertain. For the CDR3, the DNA is TGTGCTAGTGGTTTCGGTCCAGGAGGGAAACCTAACTATGGCTACACCTTC. Its protein is CASGFGPGGKPNYGYTF.